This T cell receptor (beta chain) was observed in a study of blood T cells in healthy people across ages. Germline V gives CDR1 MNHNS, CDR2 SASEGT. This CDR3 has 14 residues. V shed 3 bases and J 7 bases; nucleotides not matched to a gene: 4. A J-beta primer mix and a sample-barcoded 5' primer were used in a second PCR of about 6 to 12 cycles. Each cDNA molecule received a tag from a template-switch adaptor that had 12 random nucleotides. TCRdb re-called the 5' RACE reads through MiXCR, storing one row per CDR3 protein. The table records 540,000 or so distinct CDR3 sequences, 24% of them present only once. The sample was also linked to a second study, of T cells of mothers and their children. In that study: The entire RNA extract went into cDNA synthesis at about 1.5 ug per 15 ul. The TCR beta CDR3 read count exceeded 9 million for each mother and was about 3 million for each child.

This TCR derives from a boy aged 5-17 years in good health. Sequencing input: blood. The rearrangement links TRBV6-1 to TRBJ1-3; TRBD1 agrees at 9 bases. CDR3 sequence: CASSDGTGFNTIYF. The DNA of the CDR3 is TGTGCCAGCAGTGACGGGACAGGGTTCAACACCATATATTTT.